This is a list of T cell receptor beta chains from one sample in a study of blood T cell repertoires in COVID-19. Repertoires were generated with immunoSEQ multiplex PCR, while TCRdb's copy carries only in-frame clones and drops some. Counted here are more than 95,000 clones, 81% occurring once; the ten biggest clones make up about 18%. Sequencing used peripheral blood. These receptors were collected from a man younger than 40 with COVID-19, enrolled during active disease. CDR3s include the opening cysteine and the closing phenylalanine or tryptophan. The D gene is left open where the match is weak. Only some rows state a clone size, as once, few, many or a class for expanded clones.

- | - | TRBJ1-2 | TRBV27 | TGTGCCAGCAGTCTAACCAGGACTAACTATGGCTACACCTTC | CASSLTRTNYGYTF
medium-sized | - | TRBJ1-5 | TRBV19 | TGTGCCAGTAGTTACCACAGGGACCGAAGCAATCAGCCCCAGCATTTT | CASSYHRDRSNQPQHF
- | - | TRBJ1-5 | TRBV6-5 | TGTGCCAGCAGTTCCTGGGGAGATCAGCCCCAGCATTTT | CASSSWGDQPQHF
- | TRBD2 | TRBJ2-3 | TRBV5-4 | TGTGCCAGCAGCTTTTCAGGACTAGCGGGAGGTTTCACAGATACGCAGTATTTT | CASSFSGLAGGFTDTQYF
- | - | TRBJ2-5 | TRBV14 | TGTGCCAGCAGCCAAGTTGGCAGACAAGAGACCCAGTACTTC | CASSQVGRQETQYF
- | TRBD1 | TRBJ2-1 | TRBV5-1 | TGCGCCAGCAGCTTGGGACAGGGTTTTAATGAGCAGTTCTTC | CASSLGQGFNEQFF
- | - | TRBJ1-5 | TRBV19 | TGTGCCAGTAGTATAGCGGGGGAGCGTCAGCCCCAGCATTTT | CASSIAGERQPQHF
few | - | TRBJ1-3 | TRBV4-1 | TGCGCCAGCAGCCAAATAGGCCACAGCTCTGGAAACACCATATATTTT | CASSQIGHSSGNTIYF
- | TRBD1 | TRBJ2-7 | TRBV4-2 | TGTGCCAGCAGCCAAGGGGACAGGGACTTCCACGAGCAGTACTTC | CASSQGDRDFHEQYF
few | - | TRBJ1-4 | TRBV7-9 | TGTGCCAGCAGCTTAGAGTCGGGTTTCAATGAAAAACTGTTTTTT | CASSLESGFNEKLFF
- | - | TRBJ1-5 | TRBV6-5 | TGTGCCAGCAGTCCAGGGAGCAATCAGCCCCAGCATTTT | CASSPGSNQPQHF
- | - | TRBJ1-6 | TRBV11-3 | TGTGCCAGCAGCTTAGTTCCGACAGACAATTCACCCCTCCACTTT | CASSLVPTDNSPLHF
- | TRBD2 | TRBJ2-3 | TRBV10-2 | TGCGCCAGCAGTGGGTGGTTGATCTTTAGGACTAGCGTGCCCCCCACAGATACGCAGTATTTT | CASSGWLIFRTSVPPTDTQYF
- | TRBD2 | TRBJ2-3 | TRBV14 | TGTGCCAGCAGCCAAGGGGGTAGCGGGAGGTCAGATACGCAGTATTTT | CASSQGGSGRSDTQYF
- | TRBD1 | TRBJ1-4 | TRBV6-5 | TGTGCCAGCCGAGGGGGCCGTTATGAAAAACTGTTTTTT | CASRGGRYEKLFF
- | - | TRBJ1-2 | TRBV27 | TGTGCCAGCAGTTTAACAGGAAACTATGGCTACACCTTC | CASSLTGNYGYTF
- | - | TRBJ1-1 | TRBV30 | TGTGCCTGGAGGGGAAGAACAGGGAATACTGAAGCTTTCTTT | CAWRGRTGNTEAFF
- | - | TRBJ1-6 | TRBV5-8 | TGTGCCAGCAGCCCAGGCAGGGACTTCTATAATTCACCCCTCCACTTT | CASSPGRDFYNSPLHF
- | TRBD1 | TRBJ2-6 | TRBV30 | TGTGCCGGAAACCGGGACAGGGTATCTGGGGCCAACGTCCTGACTTTC | CAGNRDRVSGANVLTF
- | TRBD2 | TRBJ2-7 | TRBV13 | TGTGCCAGCAGCTTTAGCGGGAGCTCCTACGAGCAGTACTTC | CASSFSGSSYEQYF
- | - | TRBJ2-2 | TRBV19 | TGTGCCAGTAATACCCGACAGGCCTTTCCGGCCACCGGGGAGCTGTTTTTT | CASNTRQAFPATGELFF
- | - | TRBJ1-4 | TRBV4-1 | TGCGCCAGCAGACGGGCCTCCGGGACACTAGCAACTAATGAAAAACTGTTTTTT | CASRRASGTLATNEKLFF
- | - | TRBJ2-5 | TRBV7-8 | TGTGCCAGCAGCTTAGAAGGTCGAGGGTGGGAGACCCAGTACTTC | CASSLEGRGWETQYF
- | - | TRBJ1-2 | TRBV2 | TGTGCCAGCAGTCCCAGGGGCTATGGCTACACCTTC | CASSPRGYGYTF
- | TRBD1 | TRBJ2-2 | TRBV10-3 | TGTGCCATCAGAGTGACAGGGGACACCGGGGAGCTGTTTTTT | CAIRVTGDTGELFF
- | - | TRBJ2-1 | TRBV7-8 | TGTGCCAGCAGCTTAGTGACACCAAGCTCCTACAATGAGCAGTTCTTC | CASSLVTPSSYNEQFF
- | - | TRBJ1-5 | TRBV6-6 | TGTGCCAGCTCCTCCCCAGGGGTCCAGCCCCAGCATTTT | CASSSPGVQPQHF
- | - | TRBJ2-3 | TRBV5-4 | TGTGCCAGCGGGGCCCTAACTAGCACAGATACGCAGTATTTT | CASGALTSTDTQYF
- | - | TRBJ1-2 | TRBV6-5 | TGTGCCAGCAGTTACACAGGGAACTATGGCTACACCTTC | CASSYTGNYGYTF
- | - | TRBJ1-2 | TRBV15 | TGTGCCACCAGCAGCATGGAGGTCGGTAGAAGTAACTATGGCTACACCTTC | CATSSMEVGRSNYGYTF
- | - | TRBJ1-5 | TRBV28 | TGTGCCAGCAGCACCGACAGGAATCAGCCCCAGCATTTT | CASSTDRNQPQHF
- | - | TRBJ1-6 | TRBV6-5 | TGTGCCAGCAGTTATGAGGAGGGCTCCTATAATTCACCCCTCCACTTT | CASSYEEGSYNSPLHF
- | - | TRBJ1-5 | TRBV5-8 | TGTGCCAGCAGCCACGGGGGGTCCAATCAGCCCCAGCATTTT | CASSHGGSNQPQHF
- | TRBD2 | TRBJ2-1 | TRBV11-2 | TGTGCCAGCAGCCCTTTTCTAGCGGGAGTGAACAATGAGCAGTTCTTC | CASSPFLAGVNNEQFF
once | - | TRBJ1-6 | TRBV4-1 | TGCGCCAGCAGCCAGGTTACAGGAGATGCACCCCTCCACTTT | CASSQVTGDAPLHF
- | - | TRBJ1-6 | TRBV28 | TGTGCCACCCACAGGCGCAGCTCCTATAATTCACCCCTCCACTTT | CATHRRSSYNSPLHF